This T cell receptor (beta chain) was documented in a study of cytomegalovirus exposure and HLA in healthy donors. Study-wide findings and caveats: A missense variant in DCLRE1C was later tied to TCR beta V- and J-gene trimming. The availability of immune exposure information extended only to CMV serostatus. The study listed 150 to 200 cytomegalovirus-associated TCR beta chains.

The CDR3 sequence is 14 residues long. Per germline, CDR1 SQVTM and CDR2 ANQGSEA. A remark on this clone: Its antigen is not known.

The PCR made use of 60 Vbeta and 13 Jbeta primers. This table comes from immunoSEQ multiplex PCR, and its TCRdb copy is limited to in-frame clones, with some not included. The sample yields some 150,000 clones, approximately 88% seen once. The chain has TRBV29-1 and TRBJ2-5; D possibly corresponds to TRBD1 (6 bases). The J call is in doubt because the DNA end fits TRBJ2-7 better. Sequencing was carried out using PBMCs. The TCR originated in a woman between 18 and 29 years old in good health and CMV-seronegative. This CDR3 is CSVFTGWSGDEQYF. The CDR3 nucleotides read TGCAGCGTTTTTACAGGGTGGTCGGGCGACGAGCAGTACTTC.